This T cell receptor (beta chain) is drawn from a study of OX40 agonist ivuxolimab in advanced cancers. Clones were read by immunoSEQ multiplex PCR, and TCRdb kept only the in-frame ones, dropping some. The data show 35,000 to 50,000 clones, more than 70% seen once. Trimming pared 4 bases from V and 8 bases from J, leaving 10 bases between. CDR1 is SGDLS, CDR2 YYNGEE, per germline. This CDR3 is built from 12 residues. The TCR was taken from an adult with an advanced solid tumor such as melanoma, head and neck, liver or kidney cancer. Sequencing used CD4+ or CD8+ T cells sorted from blood, obtained in a trial of the OX40 agonist ivuxolimab. The chain recombines TRBV9 with TRBJ2-1; D gene uncertain. CDR3 nucleotide sequence: TGTGCCAGCAGCCCCGGCGTCGATGAGCAGTTCTTC. Protein sequence: CASSPGVDEQFF.